A single sample gave rise to the 5 T cell receptor beta chains below, sequenced in a study of blood T cell repertoires in COVID-19. Produced via immunoSEQ multiplex PCR; TCRdb's table is partial and in-frame only. The table shows 350,000 to 400,000 clones, with around 89% occurring only once. The sequenced sample consisted of PBMCs or T cells enriched from blood (not recorded which). The receptors derive from a woman in her late teens or twenties who had recovered from COVID-19.

J is TRBJ1-5 and V is TRBV28; 9 bases are shared with TRBD1. V dropped 3 bases and J dropped 2; count of bases not matched to a gene: 8. This CDR3 spans 17 amino acids. Germline lookup yields CDR1 MDHEN and CDR2 SYDVKM. CDR3: CASSFEDRGFGNQPQHF. The CDR3 DNA sequence: TGTGCCAGCAGTTTCGAAGACAGGGGGTTTGGCAATCAGCCCCAGCATTTT.

V and J are TRBV4-2 and TRBJ1-2; 7 nucleotides match TRBD1. V trimming: 5 bases; J trimming: 2 bases; junction bases outside the gene matches: 2. This CDR3 has 13 amino acids. Germline CDR1 is LGHNA and CDR2 is YNFKEQ. The DNA for the CDR3 is TGTGCCAGCAGCATGACAGGGAACTATGGCTACACCTTC. Protein: CASSMTGNYGYTF.

The chain recombines TRBV25-1 with TRBJ2-5; a possible D gene is TRBD2 (6 bases). V dropped 4 bases and J dropped 11 bases, with 11 bases sitting between them. The CDR3 covers 11 residues. Germline values: CDR1 MGHDK, CDR2 SYGVNS. The CDR3 DNA reads TGTGCCAGCAGTGCGTCGGGACTGCAGTACTTC. Protein product: CASSASGLQYF.

The rearrangement joins TRBV4-2 to TRBJ1-1; the match to TRBD1 covers 7 bases. The V gene's germline CDR1 is LGHNA and CDR2 YNFKEQ. The CDR3 loop spans 14 amino acids. V shed 3 bases, J shed 4 bases, and the junction held 5 bases outside the gene matches. The DNA of the CDR3 is TGTGCCAGCAGCCACCCTACAGGGGCCACTGAAGCTTTCTTT. Protein: CASSHPTGATEAFF.

V gene TRBV19 combines with J gene TRBJ1-1; no clear D. This CDR3 comprises 12 residues. V was clipped by 4 bases and J by 11 bases, with 14 bases between them. Germline-derived CDR1 and CDR2 are LNHDA and SQIVND (reference sequence). The CDR3 coding sequence is TGTGCCAGTAGTACCGAACGGAGGATGGCTTTCTTT. Encoded protein: CASSTERRMAFF.